The 20 T cell receptor beta chains listed next were all sequenced from one sample in a study of blood T cell repertoires in COVID-19. Produced via immunoSEQ multiplex PCR; TCRdb's table is partial and in-frame only. The table shows 450,000 or so clones, with roughly 90% occurring only once. The sample consisted of peripheral blood. These TCRs come from a man younger than 35 with COVID-19, enrolled during active disease.

The V gene is TRBV15, the J gene TRBJ1-1, with 11 bases fitting TRBD1. Germline CDR1 and CDR2: LNHNV and YYDKDF (reference sequence). This CDR3 spans 15 amino acids. The V and J ends lost 4 bases and 5 bases, in that order; junction bases with no gene match: 6. CDR3 protein: CATSNRDRGMTEAFF. The CDR3 nucleotides read TGTGCCACCAGCAACCGGGACAGGGGGATGACTGAAGCTTTCTTT.

This clone was found once. The chain carries TRBV19 and TRBJ2-1, with D perhaps TRBD1 (5 bases). The CDR3 has 15 amino acids. V dropped 6 bases and J dropped 0 bases, with 12 bases sitting between them. Germline values: CDR1 LNHDA, CDR2 SQIVND (reference sequence). The CDR3 loop is CASRGLHSSYNEQFF. The CDR3 DNA reads as TGTGCCAGTAGGGGGCTCCACAGCTCCTACAATGAGCAGTTCTTC.

The chain couples TRBV5-6 to TRBJ2-3; D not resolved. Looked up from germline, CDR1 is SGHDT and CDR2 is YYEEEE. This CDR3 region has 11 residues. The V gene lost 4 bases and the J gene lost 5 bases, with 5 bases spanning the gap. The CDR3: CASSTRDTQYF. CDR3 in DNA: TGTGCCAGCAGCACGAGAGATACGCAGTATTTT.

This rearrangement joins TRBV3-1 (or the pseudogene TRBV3-2) to TRBJ1-2, with 7 bases that match TRBD1. CDR1 and CDR2 from the germline V gene are LGHDT and YNNKEL (reference sequence). V was clipped by 4 bases and J by 4 bases; unmatched bases: 12. The CDR3 has 16 amino acids. The CDR3 region is CASSPADRAFVYGYTF. In DNA form, the CDR3 reads TGTGCCAGCAGCCCGGCCGACAGGGCCTTCGTCTATGGCTACACCTTC.

The chain is built from TRBV21-1 and TRBJ2-7; the DNA was not compared with TRBD1, the D call given in the table. TRBV21-1 corresponds to a pseudogene. The CDR3 runs 13 residues. CDR3 sequence reads: CASTRCRAYEQYF. The CDR3 DNA sequence: TGTGCCAGCACCCGGTGCAGGGCCTACGAGCAGTACTTC.

This clone was seen once. V is TRBV6-5 and J is TRBJ2-1; TRBD1 agrees at 10 bases. This CDR3 has 15 amino acids. The V gene end was trimmed by 6 bases and the J gene end by 2 bases; junction bases not matched to a gene: 4. Germline V lookup: CDR1 MNHEY, CDR2 SVGAGI. The CDR3 sequence is CASSGTGETYNEQFF. The CDR3 DNA is TGTGCCAGCAGCGGGACAGGGGAGACCTACAATGAGCAGTTCTTC.

The chain combines TRBV19 with TRBJ2-1; 8 bases map to TRBD2. The CDR3 runs to 15 residues. Germline CDR1 is LNHDA and CDR2 is SQIVND (reference sequence). With V trimmed by 5 bases and J by 7 bases, 10 bases remained unmatched. The CDR3 DNA is TGTGCCAGTAGTCGGGTAGCGGGACGCGGGAATGAGCAGTTCTTC. Its translation is CASSRVAGRGNEQFF.

This clone has a single count. This chain connects TRBV4-1 to TRBJ2-5, with TRBD1 as a possible D gene (6 bases). With 0 bases removed from V and 5 bases from J, the gap between germline ends came to 13 bases. CDR3 size: 15 residues. The V gene's germline CDR1 is MGHRA and CDR2 YSYEKL. The CDR3 here is CASSQDAGVEETQYF. CDR3 nucleotides: TGCGCCAGCAGCCAAGACGCAGGGGTCGAGGAGACCCAGTACTTC.

This chain connects TRBV3-1 (or the pseudogene TRBV3-2) to TRBJ2-1; 14 nucleotides line up with TRBD2. V shed 1 base, J shed 9 bases, and the junction held 2 bases outside the gene matches. CDR1 and CDR2 (germline): LGHDT, YNNKEL (reference sequence). The CDR3 is made up of 15 amino acids. In DNA, the CDR3 is TGTGCCAGCAGCCAAGGACTAGCGGGGGGGACTGAGCAGTTCTTC. Protein: CASSQGLAGGTEQFF.

The V gene is TRBV28, the J gene TRBJ2-5; 12 bases fit TRBD2. The V segment lost 4 bases and the J segment 4 bases; nucleotides outside the gene matches: 4. The CDR3 loop spans 15 amino acids. CDR1 and CDR2 (germline): MDHEN, SYDVKM. DNA of the CDR3: TGTGCCAGCAGTTCCGCGACTAGCGGGAGAGAGACCCAGTACTTC. It yields the protein CASSSATSGRETQYF.

This clone was seen a few times. The chain joins TRBV5-6 to TRBJ1-4; tentatively, D is TRBD1 (6 bases). V dropped 4 bases and J dropped 6 bases, with 13 bases sitting between them. CDR1 and CDR2 (germline): SGHDT, YYEEEE. CDR3 size: 14 residues. CDR3 DNA sequence: TGTGCCAGCAGCACACGGACAGACTATGAAAAACTGTTTTTT. It translates to CASSTRTDYEKLFF.

This clone was found once. Here the CDR3 reads CATAGTSYRKFF. The CDR3 DNA reads as TGTGCCACCGCCGGGACTAGCTATAGGAAGTTCTTC. The rearrangement joins TRBV10-3 to TRBJ2-1; 9 bases are shared with TRBD2. The CDR3 sequence is 12 residues long. CDR1 is ENHRY and CDR2 is SYGVKD in the germline V gene. V gave up 10 bases and J gave up 14 bases; unmatched junction bases: 12.

The chain combines TRBV9 with TRBJ2-3; unclear D gene. The CDR3 covers 14 residues. In germline, CDR1 is SGDLS, CDR2 YYNGEE. Trimming removed 4 bases at V and 7 bases at J, with 16 bases between. CDR3 DNA: TGTGCCAGCAGCAACCGGGTTTCCCATTATACGCAGTATTTT. This encodes CASSNRVSHYTQYF.

The chain has TRBV2 and TRBJ1-2; 11 nucleotides agree with TRBD1. The CDR3 extends over 14 amino acids. The germline V gene encodes CDR1 SNHLY and CDR2 FYNNEI. V lost 6 bases and J lost 7; bases outside the gene matches: 7. As DNA, the CDR3 is TGTGCCAGCAGGCCAGGACAGGGGGCGATTGGCTACACCTTC. Translated: CASRPGQGAIGYTF. The variable domain in full, with the rest retrieved from reference TRBV2 and TRBJ1-2, is EPEVTQTPSHQVTQMGQEVILRCVPISNHLYFYWYRQILGQKVEFLVSFYNNEISEKSEIFDDQFSVERPDGSNFTLKIRSTKLEDSAMYFCASRPGQGAIGYTFGSGTRLTVV.

This chain connects TRBV10-3 to TRBJ2-7; D unclear. The length of the CDR3 is 12 residues. Germline V gene data show CDR1 as ENHRY and CDR2 as SYGVKD. V was cut by 6 bases and J by 0 bases, with 6 bases left in between. For the CDR3, the DNA is TGTGCCATCAGATCTAGCTCCTACGAGCAGTACTTC. Its protein is CAIRSSSYEQYF.

This chain links TRBV27 with TRBJ1-5; 10 bases map to TRBD1. Germline CDR1 MNHEY, CDR2 SMNVEV (reference sequence). V trimming: 8 bases; J trimming: 2 bases; junction bases outside the gene matches: 3. This CDR3 spans 14 amino acids. The CDR3: CASWTGGGNQPQHF. In DNA, the CDR3 is TGTGCCAGCTGGACAGGGGGTGGCAATCAGCCCCAGCATTTT.

This clone was detected once. The rearrangement joins TRBV6-5 to TRBJ2-2; 9 nucleotides align to TRBD1. The CDR3 has 15 amino acids. Looked up from germline, CDR1 is MNHEY and CDR2 is SVGAGI. The V and J ends lost 2 bases and 3 bases, in that order; junction bases with no gene match: 1. The CDR3 region has the DNA TGTGCCAGCAGTTACGACAGGGGGGACACCGGGGAGCTGTTTTTT. Translated: CASSYDRGDTGELFF.

This clone was counted a single time. The chain carries TRBV12-3 or TRBV12-4 and TRBJ1-5; D might be TRBD1 (6 bases). The CDR3 has 13 residues. The V gene lost 4 bases and the J gene lost 3 bases, with 7 bases spanning the gap. CDR3 DNA: TGTGCCAGCAGTTGGACAGTCAATCAGCCCCAGCATTTT. Its protein is CASSWTVNQPQHF.

As for this clone: The sample carries other DNA sequences with the same CDR3. The genes are TRBV18 and TRBJ2-7; tentative D call: TRBD1 (6 bases). Trimming removed 1 base from V and 2 bases from J, with 6 bases in between. CDR1 and CDR2 (germline): KGHSH, LQKENI. The CDR3 has 13 residues. CDR3: CASSPQGAYEQYF. The CDR3 DNA sequence: TGTGCCAGCTCACCACAGGGGGCCTACGAGCAGTACTTC.

The genes are TRBV2 and TRBJ1-6; a weak D match, TRBD1 (6 bases). From germline, CDR1 is SNHLY and CDR2 FYNNEI. The CDR3 spans 15 residues. V was trimmed by 7 bases and J by 0 bases, leaving 10 bases between them. The CDR3 DNA follows: TGTGCCAGCAACAGGGTCAGCTCCTATAATTCACCCCTCCACTTT. It yields the protein CASNRVSSYNSPLHF.